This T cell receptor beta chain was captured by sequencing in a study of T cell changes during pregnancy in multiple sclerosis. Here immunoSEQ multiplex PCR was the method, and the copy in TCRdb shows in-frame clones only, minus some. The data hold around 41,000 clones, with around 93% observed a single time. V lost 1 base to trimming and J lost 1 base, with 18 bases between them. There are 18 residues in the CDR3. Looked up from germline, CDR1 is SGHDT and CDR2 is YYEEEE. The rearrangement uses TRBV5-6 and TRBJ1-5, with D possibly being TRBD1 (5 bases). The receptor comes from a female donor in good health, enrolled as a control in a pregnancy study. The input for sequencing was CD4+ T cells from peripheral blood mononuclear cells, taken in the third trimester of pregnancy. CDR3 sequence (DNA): TGTGCCAGCAGCTTGTATCGATCGGGGGTAGAGAGCAATCAGCCCCAGCATTTT. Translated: CASSLYRSGVESNQPQHF.